This is a list of T cell receptor beta chains from one sample in a study of T cells in Graves' hyperthyroidism and ophthalmopathy. TCRdb reprocessed the multiplex PCR reads via MiXCR and lists one record per CDR3 protein. The sample yields around 350,000 distinct CDR3 sequences, about 14% seen once. Sequencing was performed on blood. All receptors come from a woman in her thirties with Graves' ophthalmopathy. The CDR3 runs from the conserved cysteine through the conserved F or W. Each record gives: D gene, V gene, J gene, clone size, CDR3 DNA, CDR3 protein. A D gene is named only where the DNA matches it firmly. Rows may omit the clone size; those that give it use once, few, many or a size class.

d_call: -; v_call: TRBV4-1; j_call: TRBJ2-3; clone_size: -; cdr3_nt: TGCGCCAGCAGCCAAGACGGGAAAGGGTGGCACACAGATACGCAGTATTTT; cdr3_aa: CASSQDGKGWHTDTQYF
d_call: -; v_call: TRBV11-2; j_call: TRBJ2-2; clone_size: -; cdr3_nt: TGTGCCAGCAGCTTAGTCCCCGGGGAGCTGCTTTTT; cdr3_aa: CASSLVPGELLF
d_call: -; v_call: TRBV11-2; j_call: TRBJ1-4; clone_size: few; cdr3_nt: TGTGCCAGCAGCTCCAAAGTTGCAACTAATGAAAAACTGTTTTTT; cdr3_aa: CASSSKVATNEKLFF
d_call: TRBD1; v_call: TRBV20-1; j_call: TRBJ2-3; clone_size: many; cdr3_nt: TGCAGTGCTCCAAACCGGGACAGGGGGTCCACAGATACGCAGTATTTT; cdr3_aa: CSAPNRDRGSTDTQYF
d_call: TRBD2; v_call: TRBV20-1; j_call: TRBJ2-5; clone_size: many; cdr3_nt: TGCAGTGCTAGAGATCGCGGACTAGCGGTTCAAGAGACCCAGTACTTC; cdr3_aa: CSARDRGLAVQETQYF
d_call: -; v_call: TRBV7-9; j_call: TRBJ1-1; clone_size: few; cdr3_nt: TGTGCCAGCAGCTTAGTCGGACGAGGCACTGAAGCTTTCTTT; cdr3_aa: CASSLVGRGTEAFF
d_call: -; v_call: TRBV7-3; j_call: TRBJ1-2; clone_size: few; cdr3_nt: TGTGCCAGGATACTATTTCCTTGGGCATACCAGGACTATGGCTACACCTTC; cdr3_aa: CARILFPWAYQDYGYTF
d_call: -; v_call: TRBV11-2; j_call: TRBJ2-5; clone_size: many; cdr3_nt: TGTGCCAGCAGCTTAGGTGGAGGGCCAGAGACCCAGTACTTC; cdr3_aa: CASSLGGGPETQYF
d_call: TRBD1; v_call: TRBV12-3/TRBV12-4; j_call: TRBJ2-2; clone_size: -; cdr3_nt: TGTGCCAGCAGTTTCGGACAGGGGGGAACCGGGGAGCTGTTTTTT; cdr3_aa: CASSFGQGGTGELFF
d_call: -; v_call: TRBV19; j_call: TRBJ1-6; clone_size: -; cdr3_nt: TGTGCCACCCGTGGCGGGCAAGGGATAAGCTCCTATAATTCACCCCTCCACTTT; cdr3_aa: CATRGGQGISSYNSPLHF
d_call: -; v_call: TRBV15; j_call: TRBJ1-2; clone_size: many; cdr3_nt: TGTGCCACCAGCAGAGAAACAGGGACCCATGGCTACACCTTC; cdr3_aa: CATSRETGTHGYTF
d_call: -; v_call: TRBV20-1; j_call: TRBJ1-1; clone_size: many; cdr3_nt: TGCAGTGCTAGGACCAGGGCCTACACTGAAGCTTTCTTT; cdr3_aa: CSARTRAYTEAFF
d_call: -; v_call: TRBV11-3; j_call: TRBJ2-7; clone_size: many; cdr3_nt: TGTGCCAGCAGCTTAGGCGTCGGCGGGAATACCTACGAGCAGTACTTC; cdr3_aa: CASSLGVGGNTYEQYF
d_call: -; v_call: TRBV25-1; j_call: TRBJ1-6; clone_size: -; cdr3_nt: TGTGCCAGCTCCCAGGACCTCGGTGGGCCACCCCTCCACTTT; cdr3_aa: CASSQDLGGPPLHF
d_call: TRBD1; v_call: TRBV5-1; j_call: TRBJ2-5; clone_size: -; cdr3_nt: TGCGCCAGCAGCCTATCGGACAGGGGTGATGGGGAGACCCAGTACTTC; cdr3_aa: CASSLSDRGDGETQYF
d_call: -; v_call: TRBV24-1; j_call: TRBJ1-2; clone_size: -; cdr3_nt: TGTGCCACCAGTGATACGGGATTCGAGGGTGGCTACACCTTC; cdr3_aa: CATSDTGFEGGYTF
d_call: -; v_call: TRBV20-1; j_call: TRBJ2-5; clone_size: few; cdr3_nt: TGCAGTGCTAGAGATTTTGGACCGGAGACCCAGTACTTC; cdr3_aa: CSARDFGPETQYF
d_call: TRBD1; v_call: TRBV9; j_call: TRBJ2-7; clone_size: few; cdr3_nt: TGTGCCAGCAGCGTTGGACAGGAACCCTACGAGCAGTACTTC; cdr3_aa: CASSVGQEPYEQYF
d_call: -; v_call: TRBV6-1; j_call: TRBJ2-1; clone_size: many; cdr3_nt: TGTGCCAGCACTAGGACTGGCGGGGGCCCGTCCTACAATGAGCAGTTCTTC; cdr3_aa: CASTRTGGGPSYNEQFF
d_call: -; v_call: TRBV19; j_call: TRBJ1-2; clone_size: -; cdr3_nt: TGTGCCAGTAGTATCGCTGAAGACTATGGCTACACCTTC; cdr3_aa: CASSIAEDYGYTF
d_call: TRBD1; v_call: TRBV28; j_call: TRBJ1-5; clone_size: many; cdr3_nt: TGTGCCAGCAGTGGGACAGGGCCCCGGCCCCAGCATTTT; cdr3_aa: CASSGTGPRPQHF
d_call: -; v_call: TRBV11-1; j_call: TRBJ1-1; clone_size: many; cdr3_nt: TGTGCCAGCAGCTCCTCGTTTGGCTTGGCCAGCTCCAAGAACACTGAAGCTTTCTTT; cdr3_aa: CASSSSFGLASSKNTEAFF